One sample yielded the 16 T cell receptor beta chains listed below, sequenced in a study of CD8+ T cells in alopecia areata. The treatment is: oral pan-JAK inhibitor, 5-10 mg twice daily. RNA, once extracted, was reverse transcribed into cDNA for use as the sequencing template. TCRdb's copy holds only in-frame clones and misses some; the assay was immunoSEQ multiplex PCR. Of approximately 210,000 clones in the sample, less than 50% were seen once. The input for sequencing was CD4+ T cells sorted from blood, taken between weeks 36 and 40, from a patient treated with tofacitinib. These receptor sequences come from a human donor with alopecia areata.

The chain combines TRBV7-9 with TRBJ1-2; 10 bases map to TRBD1. The CDR3 sequence is 15 residues long. Germline V lookup: CDR1 SEHNR, CDR2 FQNEAQ (reference sequence). Trimming at V came to 3 bases and at J to 4 bases, leaving 5 bases not matched to a gene. The CDR3 loop reads CASSFPTGGAYGYTF. The CDR3 DNA follows: TGTGCCAGCAGCTTCCCGACAGGGGGCGCCTATGGCTACACCTTC.

With respect to this clone: A read error may produce the germline difference seen at one junction end. In DNA form, the CDR3 reads TGTGCCAGCAGTGAAGCGGTCGGGGCGGCCCTAGCCCTTTTT. Translated: CASSEAVGAALALF. The genes are TRBV6-1 and TRBJ2-2; D could derive from TRBD1 or TRBD2 (5 bases each). This CDR3 spans 14 amino acids. Germline V gene lookup returns CDR1 MNHNS and CDR2 SASEGT.

This clone has a handful of counts. The chain links TRBV20-1 to TRBJ1-3; D possibly corresponds to TRBD1 (6 bases). CDR1 is DFQATT, CDR2 SNEGSKA, per germline (reference sequence). The ends were cut back, 6 bases at V and 7 bases at J, with 10 bases in the middle. This CDR3 contains 11 residues. The CDR3 region has the DNA TGCAGTGCCGAAGGGGGGAACACCATATATTTT. This codes for CSAEGGNTIYF.

The chain has TRBV2 and TRBJ2-2; D is possibly TRBD1 (6 bases). Germline V lookup: CDR1 SNHLY, CDR2 FYNNEI. The CDR3 is 14 residues long. With 2 bases removed from V and 4 bases from J, the gap between germline ends came to 8 bases. The CDR3 spells CASSEQGFTGELFF. CDR3 DNA: TGTGCCAGCAGTGAACAGGGGTTCACCGGGGAGCTGTTTTTT.

The V call is TRBV6-5, the J call TRBJ2-3; D call uncertain. This CDR3 contains 11 residues. V was trimmed by 1 base and J by 6 bases, leaving 2 bases between them. Germline V gene data show CDR1 as MNHEY and CDR2 as SVGAGI. CDR3: CASSYWDTQYF. DNA for the CDR3: TGTGCCAGCAGTTACTGGGATACGCAGTATTTT.

This clone came up a few times. The chain couples TRBV18 to TRBJ1-2, with D maybe TRBD1 (6 bases). Germline values: CDR1 KGHSH, CDR2 LQKENI. Trimming removed 0 bases at V and 4 bases at J, with 6 bases between. There are 13 residues in the CDR3. Here the CDR3 reads CASSPPDSYGYTF. The DNA of the CDR3 is TGTGCCAGCTCACCACCGGACAGCTATGGCTACACCTTC.

This clone has just a few counts. The rearrangement joins TRBV10-3 to TRBJ2-5; D gene uncertain. Germline CDR1 and CDR2: ENHRY and SYGVKD. The CDR3 has 13 residues. V lost 0 bases to trimming and J lost 3 bases, with 5 bases between them. The CDR3 is CAISESTEETQYF. For the CDR3, the DNA is TGTGCCATCAGTGAGTCGACTGAAGAGACCCAGTACTTC.

This clone was observed a single time. The chain carries TRBV15 and TRBJ2-7; D gene unclear. V lost 0 bases to trimming and J lost 3 bases, with 3 bases between them. Germline loops: CDR1 LNHNV, CDR2 YYDKDF (reference sequence). This CDR3 spans 12 amino acids. The CDR3 sequence: CATSRDNYEQYF. In nucleotides, the CDR3 is TGTGCCACCAGCAGAGATAACTACGAGCAGTACTTC.

This sequence joins TRBV6-5 and TRBJ1-5, with D unresolved. CDR1 is MNHEY and CDR2 is SVGAGI in the germline V gene. V was clipped by 5 bases and J by 8 bases, with 13 bases between them. This CDR3 region has 13 residues. The CDR3 protein is CASSLRASKPQHF. As DNA, the CDR3 is TGTGCCAGCAGTCTCCGGGCCTCAAAGCCCCAGCATTTT.

This chain uses TRBV30 with TRBJ2-4, with no clear D. Germline CDR1 is GTSNPN and CDR2 is SVGIG (reference sequence). Between the trimmed V and J ends, which lost 7 bases and 0 bases, there was a span of 16 bases. This CDR3 contains 15 residues. CDR3 coding DNA: TGTGCCTTCCTGCAAGGTCGGCTAGCCAAAAACATTCAGTACTTC. This sequence encodes CAFLQGRLAKNIQYF. Based on the CDR3 plus reference TRBV30 and TRBJ2-4, the full variable domain is SQTIHQWPATLVQPVGSPLSLECTVEGTSNPNLYWYRQAAGRGLQLLFYSVGIGQISSEVPQNLSASRPQDRQFILSSKKLLLSDSGFYLCAFLQGRLAKNIQYFGAGTRLSVL.

The rearrangement uses TRBV25-1 and TRBJ1-5; D might be TRBD1 (5 bases). V lost 7 bases and J 3 bases, leaving 16 bases between the germline ends. CDR1 and CDR2 from the germline V gene are MGHDK and SYGVNS. The CDR3 extends over 15 amino acids. CDR3 sequence: CASKPTASSNQPQHF. The CDR3 nucleotides read TGTGCCAGCAAACCGACAGCCAGCTCCAATCAGCCCCAGCATTTT.

This clone was seen just once. J is TRBJ1-4 and V is TRBV29-1; D possibly corresponds to TRBD1 (5 bases). With 8 bases removed from V and 7 bases from J, the gap between germline ends came to 17 bases. CDR3 length equals 13 residues. Germline-derived CDR1 and CDR2 are SQVTM and ANQGSEA. The chain's CDR3 is CSTRLGASEKLFF. CDR3 nucleotides: TGCAGCACCCGACTAGGGGCGAGTGAAAAACTGTTTTTT.

This clone was seen only once. The rearrangement uses TRBV4-1 and TRBJ2-7; D is undetermined. The CDR3 has 15 amino acids. The germline V and J ends were trimmed by 4 bases and 3 bases, with 16 bases remaining between them. The germline V gene encodes CDR1 MGHRA and CDR2 YSYEKL. CDR3 residues: CASSLGQEWYYEQYF. The CDR3 region has the DNA TGCGCCAGCAGCCTCGGGCAGGAGTGGTACTACGAGCAGTACTTC.

CDR3 region: CASSRTGNTGETQYF. Here the CDR3 DNA reads TGCGCCAGCAGCCGTACCGGGAACACGGGGGAGACCCAGTACTTC. The chain uses TRBV4-1 and TRBJ2-5; the D gene is possibly TRBD2 (5 bases). The CDR3 is 15 residues long. The germline V gene has CDR1 MGHRA and CDR2 YSYEKL. Trimming took off 4 bases at V and 5 bases at J, with 17 bases between the two ends.

This clone was observed a handful of times. V is TRBV9 and J is TRBJ2-4; D is unclear. Per germline, CDR1 SGDLS and CDR2 YYNGEE. V lost 0 bases and J lost 6, with 10 bases in between. The CDR3 runs 14 residues. CDR3: CASSVGFSGNIQYF. The CDR3 DNA sequence: TGTGCCAGCAGCGTAGGGTTTTCTGGAAACATTCAGTACTTC.

The gene calls are TRBV7-8 and TRBJ2-1, with 10 bases identical to TRBD2. The CDR3 runs 15 residues. J lost 5 bases, V lost 3 bases, and 4 bases had no gene match. The germline V gene encodes CDR1 SGHVS and CDR2 FQNEAQ. The CDR3 loop is CASSFGTSAHNEQFF. The DNA of the CDR3 is TGTGCCAGCAGCTTTGGGACTAGCGCCCACAATGAGCAGTTCTTC.